The 17 T cell receptor beta chains presented below share a single source sample, sequenced in a study of blood T cell repertoires in COVID-19. Assay used: immunoSEQ multiplex PCR; TCRdb lists only in-frame clones, some missing. The repertoire holds hundreds of thousands of clones, with around 84% as singletons. Sequencing was carried out using peripheral blood. These receptors all stem from a woman of 80 years or more with active or convalescent COVID-19.

This chain uses TRBV5-1 with TRBJ1-3; D not certain. The V and J ends lost 8 bases and 6 bases respectively, with 15 bases between them. Germline V lookup: CDR1 SGHRS, CDR2 YFSETQ. The CDR3 is made up of 13 amino acids. Here the CDR3 DNA reads TGCGCCAGTACGCTAGAGGGTCAAAACACCATATATTTT. Residues: CASTLEGQNTIYF.

The gene calls are TRBV5-1 and TRBJ2-5; D possibly corresponds to TRBD1 (10 bases). This CDR3 is 16 amino acids long. Germline values: CDR1 SGHRS, CDR2 YFSETQ. The ends were cut back, 4 bases at V and 1 base at J, with 17 bases in the middle. CDR3 amino acids: CASSAGGTGAQETQYF. CDR3 DNA: TGCGCCAGCAGCGCGGGAGGGACAGGGGCCCAAGAGACCCAGTACTTC.

Here the CDR3 reads CASTQLAGTSDEQFF. CDR3 bases: TGTGCCAGTACCCAGTTAGCCGGGACTAGCGATGAGCAGTTCTTC. The chain couples TRBV19 to TRBJ2-1; 10 bases are a match to TRBD2. This CDR3 comprises 15 residues. With V trimmed by 7 bases and J by 8 bases, 11 bases remained unmatched. Germline values: CDR1 LNHDA, CDR2 SQIVND (reference sequence).

The chain links TRBV7-9 to TRBJ1-5; 9 bases are a match to TRBD1. This CDR3 is 14 amino acids long. Trimming cost V 5 bases and J 5 bases; bases outside gene matches: 4. In germline, CDR1 is SEHNR, CDR2 FQNEAQ (reference sequence). The CDR3 DNA reads as TGTGCCAGCAGCGAGGACAGGGGCCATCAGCCCCAGCATTTT. Translated, it gives CASSEDRGHQPQHF.

This clone was observed a single time. The CDR3 spells CASMREFYGYTF. The CDR3 DNA reads as TGTGCCAGCATGAGGGAATTCTATGGCTACACCTTC. The chain combines TRBV6-5 with TRBJ1-2; no clear D gene. The CDR3 runs to 12 residues. Germline V gene data show CDR1 as MNHEY and CDR2 as SVGAGI. The germline V and J ends were trimmed by 7 bases and 4 bases, with 10 bases remaining between them.

CDR3 protein: CASSQALQGMNTEAFF. Here the CDR3 DNA reads TGCGCCAGCAGCCAAGCCTTACAGGGGATGAACACTGAAGCTTTCTTT. The J gene is TRBJ1-1, the V gene TRBV4-3; 7 positions match TRBD1. The CDR3 covers 16 residues. The V segment lost 1 base and the J segment 0 bases; nucleotides outside the gene matches: 5. Per germline, CDR1 LGHNA and CDR2 YSLEER.

This chain joins TRBV7-2 and TRBJ2-3, with TRBD2 matching over 10 bases. V was pared by 5 bases and J by 2 bases, with 7 bases of the junction left unmatched. CDR3 length: 16 amino acids. Per germline, CDR1 SGHTA and CDR2 FQGNSA. The CDR3 bases are TGTGCCAGCAGCCAGATAGCGGGGGGATCCACAGATACGCAGTATTTT. It specifies CASSQIAGGSTDTQYF.

V and J are TRBV10-1 and TRBJ2-7; TRBD2 matches at 9 bases. The CDR3 covers 13 residues. J gave up 2 bases and V 8 bases, and 4 bases lay outside the gene matches. Germline-derived CDR1 and CDR2 are WNHNN and SYGVQD (reference sequence). The CDR3 DNA follows: TGCGCCAGCGGTAGCGGGAGCCCCTACGAGCAGTACTTC. Its translation: CASGSGSPYEQYF.

As for this clone: This same CDR3 is encoded by further DNA sequences in the sample. The J gene is TRBJ1-6, the V gene TRBV6-5; weak D call: TRBD1 (5 bases). Germline V CDR1 and CDR2: MNHEY, SVGAGI. V was trimmed by 2 bases and J by 9 bases, leaving 11 bases between them. This CDR3 has 14 residues. The DNA for the CDR3 is TGTGCCAGCAGTTACGGCAGGGAGGGTTCACCCCTCCACTTT. Translated: CASSYGREGSPLHF.

This chain links TRBV15 with TRBJ2-5; 8 nucleotides agree with TRBD1. J lost 4 bases, V lost 7 bases, and 8 bases had no gene match. The CDR3 spans 14 residues. Per the germline V gene, CDR1 is LNHNV and CDR2 is YYDKDF (reference sequence). The CDR3 DNA reads TGTGCCACCACACTTACAGGGGGACGAGAGACCCAGTACTTC. Encoded protein: CATTLTGGRETQYF.

The chain joins TRBV27 to TRBJ2-1, with 10 bases matching TRBD2. The CDR3 contains 17 residues. The V and J ends lost 0 bases and 3 bases, in that order; junction bases with no gene match: 5. Germline V gene sequence: CDR1 MNHEY, CDR2 SMNVEV (reference sequence). DNA of the CDR3: TGTGCCAGCAGTTTATCATTCGGGACTAGCGTCTACAATGAGCAGTTCTTC. Translation gives CASSLSFGTSVYNEQFF.

The chain has TRBV15 and TRBJ1-2; 7 bases are shared with TRBD1. The CDR3 runs to 16 residues. CDR1 and CDR2 (germline): LNHNV, YYDKDF (reference sequence). The V gene end was trimmed by 2 bases and the J gene end by 1 base; junction bases not matched to a gene: 7. The CDR3 DNA reads as TGTGCCACCAGCAGAATGACAGGGTTGGGTAACTATGGCTACACCTTC. This translates into CATSRMTGLGNYGYTF.

This clone came up once. The chain links TRBV4-3 to TRBJ2-3; D gene uncertain. Germline CDR1 is LGHNA and CDR2 is YSLEER. The CDR3 sequence is 13 residues long. Between the trimmed V and J ends, which lost 6 bases and 6 bases, there was a span of 13 bases. The CDR3 sequence is CASSIRSFDTQYF. The CDR3 region has the DNA TGCGCCAGCAGTATACGCAGTTTTGATACGCAGTATTTT.

The rearrangement joins TRBV18 to TRBJ2-1; possibly TRBD2 for D (6 bases). This CDR3 has 14 amino acids. Germline-derived CDR1 and CDR2 are KGHSH and LQKENI. V was trimmed by 2 bases and J by 4 bases, leaving 9 bases between them. The CDR3 sequence is CASSPTAGYNEQFF. The CDR3, as DNA: TGTGCCAGCTCACCAACCGCGGGGTACAATGAGCAGTTCTTC.

The chain has TRBV7-6 and TRBJ2-2; 8 bases align to TRBD2. The CDR3 is 16 residues long. V trimming: 5 bases; J trimming: 5 bases; junction bases outside the gene matches: 10. From germline, CDR1 is SGHVS and CDR2 FNYEAQ. In DNA form, the CDR3 reads TGTGCCAGCAGCCCCCCTGCGGGGGGTTTTACCGGGGAGCTGTTTTTT. Its protein is CASSPPAGGFTGELFF. Full variable domain (outside the CDR3, taken from reference TRBV7-6 and TRBJ2-2): GAGVSQSPRYKVTKRGQDVALRCDPISGHVSLYWYRQALGQGPEFLTYFNYEAQQDKSGLPNDRFSAERPEGSISTLTIQRTEQRDSAMYRCASSPPAGGFTGELFFGEGSRLTVL.

This rearrangement joins TRBV9 to TRBJ1-1; no definite D call. V was cut by 0 bases and J by 0 bases, with 6 bases left in between. The CDR3 extends over 14 amino acids. The germline V gene has CDR1 SGDLS and CDR2 YYNGEE. In DNA, the CDR3 is TGTGCCAGCAGCGTAGGACATTTGAACACTGAAGCTTTCTTT. Residues: CASSVGHLNTEAFF.

This chain joins TRBV9 and TRBJ1-3; 9 nucleotides agree with TRBD1. There are 16 residues in the CDR3. Germline-derived CDR1 and CDR2 are SGDLS and YYNGEE. The J segment lost 2 bases and the V segment lost 2 bases, leaving 5 bases of the junction unmatched. CDR3 in DNA: TGTGCCAGCAGCGTTTTTGACAGGGGGGCTGGAAACACCATATATTTT. It encodes CASSVFDRGAGNTIYF.